This TCR beta chain is drawn from a study of cytomegalovirus exposure and HLA in healthy donors. Study-level results: High sensitivity and specificity were reportedly achieved when the classifier diagnosed cytomegalovirus status. Cytomegalovirus-associated TCR beta chains were listed, numbering some 180.

Remarks on this clone: What it binds is unknown.

This CDR3 has 16 residues. The V and J ends lost 2 bases and 1 base respectively, with 13 bases between them. Germline loops: CDR1 LGHNA, CDR2 YNFKEQ. TCRdb's copy holds only in-frame clones and misses some; the assay was immunoSEQ multiplex PCR. The data show under 250,000 clones, 83% seen once. The receptor was derived from a woman aged 18-29 years in good health and CMV-seronegative. The V gene is TRBV4-2, the J gene TRBJ2-3, with D possibly TRBD1 on 6 matching bases. The specimen sequenced was PBMCs. The chain's CDR3 is CASSQPTGSGTDTQYF. In DNA, the CDR3 is TGTGCCAGCAGCCAACCAACAGGGTCAGGCACAGATACGCAGTATTTT.